These T cell receptor beta chains were read from a single sample in a study of blood T cell repertoires in COVID-19. Sequencing was performed with immunoSEQ multiplex PCR; in TCRdb, only in-frame clones are kept and a portion is missing. Here the sample spans about 330,000 clones, about 90% being singletons. Material: PBMCs or T cells enriched from blood (not recorded which). The receptor set was obtained from a woman aged 30 to 39 who had recovered from COVID-19. The CDR3 runs from the conserved cysteine through the conserved F or W. The order of the fields is V gene, CDR3 length, J gene, D gene, clone size, CDR3 protein, CDR3 DNA. The D gene is left open where the match is weak. Clone size is not always given. Where it is, it says once, few, many or a class for expanded clones.

V: TRBV7-2; length: 14; J: TRBJ1-4; D: -; size: few; CDR3: CASSLDPGNEKLFF; DNA: TGTGCCAGCAGCTTAGACCCAGGAAATGAAAAACTGTTTTTT
V: TRBV11-2; length: 13; J: TRBJ1-1; D: -; size: -; CDR3: CASSPPSGLEAFF; DNA: TGTGCCAGCAGCCCCCCGTCGGGTTTGGAAGCTTTCTTT
V: TRBV4-2; length: 15; J: TRBJ1-5; D: -; size: -; CDR3: CASSYGLELNQPQHF; DNA: TGTGCCAGCAGCTATGGACTGGAGCTCAATCAGCCCCAGCATTTT
V: TRBV5-4; length: 15; J: TRBJ2-3; D: TRBD2; size: -; CDR3: CASQTSGGPTDTQYF; DNA: TGTGCCAGCCAGACTAGCGGGGGTCCCACAGATACGCAGTATTTT
V: TRBV19; length: 15; J: TRBJ2-2; D: -; size: -; CDR3: CASSILAANTGELFF; DNA: TGTGCCAGTAGTATACTAGCAGCTAACACCGGGGAGCTGTTTTTT
V: TRBV30; length: 18; J: TRBJ1-5; D: TRBD1; size: -; CDR3: CAWSAGQGGIYSNQPQHF; DNA: TGTGCCTGGAGTGCCGGACAGGGGGGGATCTATAGCAATCAGCCCCAGCATTTT
V: TRBV9; length: 15; J: TRBJ1-1; D: TRBD1; size: -; CDR3: CASSIGQGMNTEAFF; DNA: TGTGCCAGCAGCATAGGACAGGGAATGAACACTGAAGCTTTCTTT
V: TRBV25-1; length: 15; J: TRBJ2-5; D: TRBD1; size: -; CDR3: CASSEWNLQGVTQYF; DNA: TGTGCCAGCAGTGAATGGAACCTACAGGGGGTGACCCAGTACTTC
V: TRBV27; length: 15; J: TRBJ1-1; D: -; size: -; CDR3: CASSFRQTEQAEAFF; DNA: TGTGCCAGCAGTTTCCGACAGACAGAACAGGCTGAAGCTTTCTTT
V: TRBV12-3/TRBV12-4; length: 13; J: TRBJ1-1; D: -; size: -; CDR3: CASGAGPNTEAFF; DNA: TGTGCCAGCGGGGCAGGACCGAACACTGAAGCTTTCTTT
V: TRBV7-9; length: 17; J: TRBJ1-6; D: -; size: -; CDR3: CASSLVGGSPYNSPLHF; DNA: TGTGCCAGCAGCTTAGTCGGGGGGTCCCCCTATAATTCACCCCTCCACTTT
V: TRBV6-1; length: 15; J: TRBJ1-6; D: TRBD1; size: -; CDR3: CASSDRDRDNSPLHF; DNA: TGTGCCAGCAGTGACCGGGACAGGGATAATTCACCCCTCCACTTT
V: TRBV7-8; length: 13; J: TRBJ2-3; D: TRBD2; size: once; CDR3: CASSGGPTDTQYF; DNA: TGTGCGTCTAGCGGGGGGCCTACAGATACGCAGTATTTT
V: TRBV18; length: 14; J: TRBJ2-7; D: TRBD1; size: -; CDR3: CAAEGDRSTYEQYF; DNA: TGTGCCGCCGAAGGGGACAGGAGTACCTACGAGCAGTACTTC
V: TRBV2; length: 12; J: TRBJ1-4; D: TRBD1; size: -; CDR3: CASGTGAEKLFF; DNA: TGTGCCAGCGGGACAGGGGCTGAAAAACTGTTTTTT
V: TRBV30; length: 14; J: TRBJ1-1; D: -; size: -; CDR3: CAWSVGIRGTEAFF; DNA: TGTGCCTGGAGTGTTGGCATCCGAGGTACTGAAGCTTTCTTT
V: TRBV10-3; length: 12; J: TRBJ1-2; D: TRBD1; size: -; CDR3: CASRGGSYGYTF; DNA: TGTGCCAGCCGAGGGGGCTCCTATGGCTACACCTTC
V: TRBV9; length: 17; J: TRBJ2-1; D: TRBD2; size: -; CDR3: CASSVQGLAGEYNEQFF; DNA: TGTGCCAGCAGCGTACAGGGACTAGCGGGGGAGTACAATGAGCAGTTCTTC
V: TRBV27; length: 13; J: TRBJ2-5; D: -; size: -; CDR3: CASSLTVKETQYF; DNA: TGTGCCAGCAGTTTGACAGTAAAAGAGACCCAGTACTTC
V: TRBV27; length: 13; J: TRBJ1-1; D: TRBD1; size: -; CDR3: CASSHTGQGEAFF; DNA: TGTGCCAGCAGTCATACCGGACAGGGTGAAGCTTTCTTT
V: TRBV3-1/TRBV3-2; length: 13; J: TRBJ1-2; D: TRBD1; size: -; CDR3: CASNDRGNYGYTF; DNA: TGTGCCAGCAATGACAGGGGTAACTATGGCTACACCTTC
V: TRBV7-3; length: 15; J: TRBJ2-1; D: TRBD2; size: -; CDR3: CASSYSGGAYNEQFF; DNA: TGTGCCAGCAGCTATAGCGGGGGGGCCTACAATGAGCAGTTCTTC
V: TRBV11-3; length: 14; J: TRBJ2-7; D: -; size: -; CDR3: CASSPDRRGTEQYF; DNA: TGTGCCAGCAGCCCAGATCGACGCGGGACCGAGCAGTACTTC
V: TRBV5-4; length: 13; J: TRBJ2-7; D: TRBD2; size: -; CDR3: CASSSGGAYEQYF; DNA: TGTGCCAGCAGCTCCGGGGGGGCCTACGAGCAGTACTTC
V: TRBV27; length: 13; J: TRBJ2-3; D: TRBD1; size: -; CDR3: CASSSGGRDTQYF; DNA: TGTGCCAGCAGCTCAGGGGGTAGGGATACGCAGTATTTT
V: TRBV27; length: 14; J: TRBJ1-1; D: TRBD1; size: -; CDR3: CASSLAQGVTEAFF; DNA: TGTGCCAGCAGTTTAGCACAGGGGGTCACTGAAGCTTTCTTT
V: TRBV12-5; length: 16; J: TRBJ2-7; D: TRBD2; size: -; CDR3: CASGMVVGPGGYEQYF; DNA: TGTGCTAGTGGTATGGTGGTTGGGCCGGGAGGTTACGAGCAGTACTTC
V: TRBV14; length: 15; J: TRBJ1-6; D: -; size: -; CDR3: CASSQGPIYNSPLHF; DNA: TGTGCCAGCAGCCAAGGGCCGATCTATAATTCACCCCTCCACTTT
V: TRBV7-6; length: 15; J: TRBJ2-3; D: -; size: -; CDR3: CASSPWAQGPDTQYF; DNA: TGTGCCAGCAGCCCGTGGGCGCAGGGGCCAGATACGCAGTATTTT
V: TRBV30; length: 14; J: TRBJ1-5; D: TRBD1; size: -; CDR3: CAWSYSTGDQPQHF; DNA: TGTGCCTGGAGTTACAGTACAGGGGATCAGCCCCAGCATTTT
V: TRBV5-1; length: 12; J: TRBJ1-4; D: -; size: -; CDR3: CASSELNEKLFF; DNA: TGCGCCAGCAGCGAACTTAATGAAAAACTGTTTTTT
V: TRBV2; length: 15; J: TRBJ1-6; D: TRBD1; size: -; CDR3: CASSPDRGGGSPLHF; DNA: TGTGCCAGCAGTCCGGACAGGGGAGGAGGATCACCCCTCCACTTT
V: TRBV11-2; length: 17; J: TRBJ1-2; D: TRBD1; size: -; CDR3: CASSLTLDRVANYGYTF; DNA: TGTGCCAGCAGCTTAACCTTGGACAGGGTTGCTAACTATGGCTACACCTTC
V: TRBV4-1; length: 15; J: TRBJ1-4; D: -; size: -; CDR3: CASSQILVTNEKLFF; DNA: TGCGCCAGCAGCCAAATACTTGTAACTAATGAAAAACTGTTTTTT
V: TRBV13; length: 15; J: TRBJ2-7; D: -; size: -; CDR3: CASSLGGGGLRRQYF; DNA: TGTGCCAGCAGCTTAGGAGGGGGGGGCTTACGTCGGCAGTACTTC
V: TRBV7-6; length: 15; J: TRBJ1-5; D: -; size: once; CDR3: CASSLGRREPQPQHF; DNA: TGTGCCAGCAGCTTAGGTCGCCGGGAGCCTCAGCCCCAGCATTTT
V: TRBV12-5; length: 16; J: TRBJ1-5; D: TRBD1; size: -; CDR3: CASGRQSGGRDQPQHF; DNA: TGTGCTAGTGGCCGACAATCAGGGGGTCGGGATCAGCCCCAGCATTTT
V: TRBV2; length: 12; J: TRBJ2-7; D: TRBD1; size: -; CDR3: CASGTGSYEQYF; DNA: TGTGCCAGCGGGACAGGCTCCTACGAGCAGTACTTC
V: TRBV3-1/TRBV3-2; length: 13; J: TRBJ2-2; D: TRBD1; size: -; CDR3: CASSQQGAGELFF; DNA: TGTGCCAGCAGCCAACAGGGGGCCGGGGAGCTGTTTTTT
V: TRBV9; length: 14; J: TRBJ2-7; D: TRBD2; size: -; CDR3: CASSASGGSYEQYF; DNA: TGTGCCAGCAGCGCTAGCGGGGGCTCCTACGAGCAGTACTTC
V: TRBV30; length: 14; J: TRBJ1-6; D: -; size: -; CDR3: CAWSVGGDNSPLHF; DNA: TGTGCCTGGAGTGTAGGAGGGGATAATTCACCCCTCCACTTT
V: TRBV7-8; length: 14; J: TRBJ1-5; D: -; size: -; CDR3: CASSLRSGYQPQHF; DNA: TGTGCCAGCAGCTTAAGGAGCGGCTACCAGCCCCAGCATTTT
V: TRBV7-2; length: 15; J: TRBJ2-3; D: -; size: -; CDR3: CASSRRASGTDTQYF; DNA: TGTGCCAGCAGCCGGCGGGCTAGCGGCACAGATACGCAGTATTTT
V: TRBV3-1/TRBV3-2; length: 13; J: TRBJ1-2; D: TRBD1; size: -; CDR3: CASSLGTGNGYTF; DNA: TGTGCCAGCAGCCTTGGGACAGGCAATGGCTACACCTTC
V: TRBV10-3; length: 12; J: TRBJ2-5; D: -; size: -; CDR3: CAISPVGETQYF; DNA: TGTGCCATCAGTCCCGTCGGAGAGACCCAGTACTTC
V: TRBV5-4; length: 15; J: TRBJ1-4; D: TRBD1; size: -; CDR3: CASSPAGGRYEKLFF; DNA: TGTGCCAGCAGCCCAGCAGGGGGCCGGTATGAAAAACTGTTTTTT
V: TRBV6-5; length: 14; J: TRBJ2-7; D: -; size: -; CDR3: CATSLEGTWGEQYF; DNA: TGTGCCACCTCCTTGGAGGGGACGTGGGGGGAGCAGTACTTC
V: TRBV19; length: 16; J: TRBJ1-4; D: -; size: -; CDR3: CASSSLRLSGGEKLFF; DNA: TGTGCCAGTAGCTCCCTCCGGTTATCGGGAGGGGAAAAACTGTTTTTT
V: TRBV4-2; length: 18; J: TRBJ2-5; D: TRBD2; size: -; CDR3: CASSQDRTSETYQETQYF; DNA: TGTGCCAGCAGCCAAGATCGGACTAGCGAGACCTACCAAGAGACCCAGTACTTC
V: TRBV5-1; length: 16; J: TRBJ2-3; D: TRBD1; size: -; CDR3: CASSPRQGGSTDTQYF; DNA: TGCGCCAGCAGCCCGCGACAGGGGGGCAGCACAGATACGCAGTATTTT
V: TRBV19; length: 15; J: TRBJ1-5; D: TRBD1; size: once; CDR3: CASRTGRDSGQPQHF; DNA: TGTGCCAGTAGGACCGGGCGGGACAGTGGGCAGCCCCAGCATTTT
V: TRBV12-3/TRBV12-4; length: 11; J: TRBJ1-2; D: -; size: -; CDR3: CASSTGEGYTF; DNA: TGTGCCAGCAGCACCGGGGAGGGCTACACCTTC
V: TRBV27; length: 17; J: TRBJ2-7; D: TRBD1; size: -; CDR3: CASSFSGRGQGVYEQYF; DNA: TGTGCCAGCAGTTTTTCCGGGAGGGGACAGGGGGTCTACGAGCAGTACTTC